This TCR beta chain came from a study of tumor-infiltrating lymphocytes in oesophageal squamous cell carcinoma. The CDR3 adds up to 13 amino acids, both ends counted. Germline CDR1 and CDR2: SGHVS and FQNEAQ. TCRdb itself ran the PCR reads through MiXCR, one entry per CDR3 protein. This sample has 15,000 to 20,000 distinct CDR3 sequences, with about 50% found just once. About this clonotype: A read error is likely, as this CDR3 ends without the conserved phenylalanine or tryptophan. The DNA is omitted, as the CDR3 cannot be located on it reliably, and the CDR3 follows TCRdb's listing.

Sample: esophageal tumor tissue. The receptor was derived from a male donor with esophageal squamous cell carcinoma. This chain connects TRBV7-8 to TRBJ2-3; the table's D call TRBD1 went unverified against the DNA. CDR3 protein: CASSSISTGSLER.